This TCR beta chain stems from a study of blood T cell repertoires in COVID-19. The table came from immunoSEQ multiplex PCR; TCRdb's copy has only in-frame clones and leaves some out. The top ten clones hold less than 0.75% of a sample with fewer than 250,000 clones, 75% to 90% of them seen once. CDR3 length: 15 residues. The V gene end was trimmed by 4 bases and the J gene end by 4 bases; junction bases not matched to a gene: 9. CDR1 and CDR2 from the germline V gene are SGHRS and YFSETQ. V is TRBV5-1 and J is TRBJ2-7; 9 bases are a match to TRBD1. This TCR derives from a man aged 35 to 55 with acute or convalescent COVID-19. The sample taken for sequencing was peripheral blood. The CDR3 sequence: CASSPDGTGYYEQYF. CDR3 bases: TGCGCCAGCAGCCCGGACGGGACAGGGTATTACGAGCAGTACTTC.